What follows describes a single T cell receptor beta chain. Authors' methods: Estimation of nucleated cell counts was performed using reference gene primer amplification. Clones were sequenced by immunoSEQ multiplex PCR, and TCRdb holds only the in-frame ones, with some missing. The V and J calls and clone size were taken over from that table, and D and trimming were inferred from the DNA. The sample includes about 440,000 clones, about 87% of them seen just once. The entry originates in a study of blood T cell repertoires in COVID-19. The wider study: The United States, Italy and Spain supplied acute and convalescent COVID-19 samples. In each case, the material was cDNA or gDNA derived from T cells, B-cell-depleted T cells, or PBMCs.

The CDR3 covers 18 residues. Germline CDR1 is LNHDA and CDR2 is SQIVND (reference sequence). The V and J ends lost 4 bases and 2 bases respectively, with 23 bases between them. Those enrolled in Seattle joined during active infection and were followed longitudinally afterward. The receptor was isolated from a woman between 50 and 59 years old with COVID-19, enrolled during active disease. This chain uses TRBV19 with TRBJ1-1, with D possibly being TRBD1 (5 bases). The specimen sequenced was peripheral blood. The CDR3 here is CASSSPGVGGEDNTEAFF. Written as DNA, the CDR3 is TGTGCCAGTAGTAGCCCTGGGGTCGGGGGGGAGGACAACACTGAAGCTTTCTTT.